Shown below are 22 T cell receptor beta chains from a single sample sequenced in a study of blood T cells in healthy people across ages. The second PCR ran about 7 to 12 cycles with a sample-barcoded 5' primer and J-beta primers. Via MiXCR, TCRdb re-called the 5' RACE reads, giving one row per CDR3 protein. This sample has 700,000 to 850,000 distinct CDR3 sequences, with about 55% found just once. The sample taken for sequencing was blood. These receptors were obtained from an older man in good health.

V usage is TRBV25-1 and J usage is TRBJ2-1; D remains unclear. Germline loops: CDR1 MGHDK, CDR2 SYGVNS. V lost 8 bases to trimming and J lost 9 bases, with 11 bases between them. CDR3 length equals 11 residues. CDR3: CASGLGVEQFF. The CDR3 coding sequence is TGTGCCAGCGGTCTGGGCGTTGAGCAGTTCTTC.

This clonotype was seen more than once but under ten times. V usage is TRBV7-2 and J usage is TRBJ2-7; TRBD2 matches 8 bases. Trimming at V came to 5 bases and at J to 7 bases, leaving 7 bases not matched to a gene. The germline gives CDR1 SGHTA, CDR2 FQGNSA. This CDR3 region has 13 residues. This CDR3 reads CASSRTSRVEQYF. The CDR3, as DNA: TGTGCCAGCAGCCGGACTAGCCGTGTGGAGCAGTACTTC.

This clonotype was detected once. This chain uses TRBV28 with TRBJ2-7, with 8 bases aligning to TRBD2. Germline V CDR1 and CDR2: MDHEN, SYDVKM. Trimming took 8 bases from V and 2 from J; bases not matched to a gene: 2. The CDR3 length is 12 residues. CDR3: CASHGGAYEQYF. CDR3 in DNA: TGTGCCAGCCACGGGGGGGCCTACGAGCAGTACTTC.

This clonotype was seen a few times. V is TRBV10-3 and J is TRBJ2-3; no clear D. The germline gives CDR1 ENHRY, CDR2 SYGVKD. CDR3 length: 14 residues. The CDR3 region is CAPSPKRNTDTQYF. In DNA form, the CDR3 reads TGTGCACCTTCCCCAAAGAGGAACACAGATACGCAGTATTTT.

In this sample, this clonotype turned up once. J is TRBJ1-1 and V is TRBV19; the match to TRBD1 covers 7 bases. This CDR3 is 15 amino acids long. V trimming: 5 bases; J trimming: 3 bases; junction bases outside the gene matches: 9. Per germline, CDR1 LNHDA and CDR2 SQIVND (reference sequence). The DNA of the CDR3 is TGTGCCAGTAGTGGACCAGACAGGGTTGACACTGAAGCTTTCTTT. Translation: CASSGPDRVDTEAFF.

Points on this clonotype: The junction and the germline gene differ at one end; a read error may be behind it. This rearrangement joins TRBV10-3 to TRBJ2-1, with 10 bases lining up with TRBD1. The germline V gene encodes CDR1 ENHRY and CDR2 SYGVKD. The CDR3 contains 15 residues. The CDR3 region has the DNA TGTCCCATCAGTGACAGGGGGCTCTCCTACAATGAGCAGTTCTTC. Amino acids: CPISDRGLSYNEQFF.

V is TRBV18 and J is TRBJ2-5; TRBD2 is a possible D gene (5 bases). The CDR3 totals 15 residues. Per the germline V gene, CDR1 is KGHSH and CDR2 is LQKENI. V was shortened by 2 bases and J by 0 bases, with 10 bases between the two germline ends. The CDR3, as DNA: TGTGCCAGCTCACCAATGGCCGGGAACCAAGAGACCCAGTACTTC. It yields the protein CASSPMAGNQETQYF.

This chain links TRBV18 with TRBJ2-4; TRBD1 aligns across 7 bases. The DNA end is a closer match to TRBJ2-7, so the J assignment may be wrong. The CDR3 is 18 amino acids. In germline, CDR1 is KGHSH, CDR2 LQKENI. CDR3 DNA sequence: TGTGCCAGCTCATCCTTAGGCAGACAGGGAATACTTTCGAACGAGCAGTACTTC. Amino acid sequence: CASSSLGRQGILSNEQYF.

This chain uses TRBV12-3 or TRBV12-4 with TRBJ1-5; possibly TRBD1 for D (5 bases). The CDR3 is made up of 15 amino acids. V shed 5 bases and J shed 2 bases, with 13 bases lying between them. The DNA of the CDR3 is TGTGCCAGCAGTATCCGGGGGGGAGGCAATCAGCCCCAGCATTTT. Its protein is CASSIRGGGNQPQHF.

V usage is TRBV7-3 and J usage is TRBJ2-3, with 8 bases aligning to TRBD1. With 5 bases clipped from V and 0 bases from J, the junction kept 4 bases outside the gene matches. The CDR3 covers 15 residues. Looked up from germline, CDR1 is SGHTA and CDR2 is FQGTGA. In nucleotides, the CDR3 is TGTGCCAGCAGCACGGGACAGGCTAGCACAGATACGCAGTATTTT. It yields the protein CASSTGQASTDTQYF. Combining the CDR3 with reference TRBV7-3 and TRBJ2-3 gives the whole variable domain GAGVSQTPSNKVTEKGKYVELRCDPISGHTALYWYRQSLGQGPEFLIYFQGTGAADDSGLPNDRFFAVRPEGSVSTLKIQRTERGDSAVYLCASSTGQASTDTQYFGPGTRLTVL.

The chain is built from TRBV7-2 and TRBJ2-5; 9 bases are shared with TRBD1. J was trimmed by 3 bases and V by 2 bases; bases with no gene match: 4. The germline V gene encodes CDR1 SGHTA and CDR2 FQGNSA. This CDR3 contains 15 residues. The CDR3 region is CASSLRGTGKETQYF. As DNA, the CDR3 is TGTGCCAGCAGCTTACGGGGGACAGGGAAAGAGACCCAGTACTTC.

A remark on this clonotype: Sequence at one end of the junction differs from germline and may be a read error. This rearrangement joins TRBV10-3 to TRBJ2-7, with 7 bases aligning to TRBD1. Germline V gives CDR1 ENHRY, CDR2 SYGVKD. The CDR3 consists of 14 residues. CDR3 nucleotides: TGTGCCGTCAGACCCTGGGACAGCTCCTACGAGCAGTACTTC. Translated: CAVRPWDSSYEQYF.

The rearrangement joins TRBV5-1 to TRBJ2-1; tentative D call: TRBD2 (5 bases). Germline V CDR1 and CDR2: SGHRS, YFSETQ. V lost 0 bases and J lost 2, with 15 bases in between. The CDR3 totals 17 residues. The CDR3 nucleotides read TGCGCCAGCAGCTTGGAGTTAAGTACTAGGGCCTACAATGAGCAGTTCTTC. It specifies CASSLELSTRAYNEQFF.

CDR3 protein: CASSRQWQTQYF. CDR3 nucleotides: TGTGCCAGCAGCCGACAGTGGCAGACCCAGTACTTC. This sequence joins TRBV12-3 or TRBV12-4 and TRBJ2-5, with D possibly being TRBD1 (5 bases). The CDR3 spans 12 residues. V lost 6 bases to trimming and J lost 6 bases, with 11 bases between them.

The chain carries TRBV14 and TRBJ2-2; tentatively, D is TRBD2 (6 bases). Germline values: CDR1 SGHDN, CDR2 FVKESK. This CDR3 has 17 amino acids. V was pared by 0 bases and J by 3 bases, with 14 bases between. CDR3 in amino acids: CASSQEGLASDTGELFF. In nucleotides, the CDR3 is TGTGCCAGCAGCCAAGAGGGGCTAGCGTCCGACACCGGGGAGCTGTTTTTT.

V usage is TRBV12-3 or TRBV12-4 and J usage is TRBJ1-2, with no clear D. With 3 bases removed from V and 1 base from J, the gap between germline ends came to 6 bases. The CDR3 sequence is 13 residues long. The CDR3 nucleotides are TGTGCCAGCAGTTTCGGACTTAACTATGGCTACACCTTC. It yields the protein CASSFGLNYGYTF.

This chain links TRBV20-1 with TRBJ2-5, with D perhaps assigned TRBD1 or TRBD2 (5 bases each). Germline V gene data show CDR1 as DFQATT and CDR2 as SNEGSKA (reference sequence). The CDR3 spans 13 residues. The CDR3 loop reads CNATGPRRGEQYF. DNA for the CDR3: TGCAATGCGACGGGACCCCGCCGAGGTGAGCAGTACTTC.

This sequence joins TRBV9 and TRBJ1-1; 8 positions agree with TRBD1. The CDR3 is 13 residues long. Germline CDR1 reads SGDLS; CDR2 reads YYNGEE. The V and J ends lost 6 bases and 3 bases, in that order; junction bases with no gene match: 4. The DNA of the CDR3 is TGTGCCAGCACCGGACAGGGAGACACTGAAGCTTTCTTT. Its protein product is CASTGQGDTEAFF.

The chain employs TRBV12-3 or TRBV12-4 and TRBJ1-2; TRBD1 aligns across 8 bases. V was clipped by 1 base and J by 4 bases; unmatched bases: 5. The length of the CDR3 is 15 residues. CDR3 amino acids: CASSLGRGRGYGYTF. CDR3 nucleotide sequence: TGTGCCAGCAGTTTAGGCAGGGGGCGAGGCTATGGCTACACCTTC.

This clonotype was seen at least ten times. The V call is TRBV7-2, the J call TRBJ2-5; a possible D gene is TRBD2 (5 bases). The germline gives CDR1 SGHTA, CDR2 FQGNSA. The CDR3 covers 12 residues. Deletions cut 6 bases from V and 5 bases from J, with 10 bases between. CDR3 nucleotides: TGTGCCAGCAGTTCAAGGAGGGAGACCCAGTACTTC. This gives the protein CASSSRRETQYF.

The table lists this clonotype with a few counts. The CDR3 loop is CASSYSSPGDSYGYTF. DNA for the CDR3: TGTGCCAGCAGTTACTCAAGCCCCGGGGACAGCTATGGCTACACCTTC. V is TRBV6-6 and J is TRBJ1-2; 7 nucleotides align to TRBD1. The length of the CDR3 is 16 residues. Germline V gene sequence: CDR1 MNHNY, CDR2 SVGAGI (reference sequence). Trimming removed 0 bases from V and 4 bases from J; junction bases left unmatched: 8.

The CDR3 nucleotides read TGTGCCAGCAGCTTAGAACGGGGGCGGGGTGAAAAACTGTTTTTT. Amino acids: CASSLERGRGEKLFF. The chain couples TRBV11-2 to TRBJ1-4, with a weak D call TRBD1 (6 bases). V gave up 0 bases and J gave up 7 bases, with 12 bases separating them. CDR1 and CDR2 (germline): SGHAT, FQNNGV. CDR3 length: 15 amino acids.